The clone carrying this T cell receptor (beta chain) was counted at least ten times. This sample stems from a study of glioma-infiltrating T cells. Amplification of TCR alpha and beta CDR3 regions from RNA used iRepertoire nested multiplex PCR. Tissue mRNA or PBMC total RNA, 100-400 ng, went into one-step reverse transcription and amplification. TCRdb redid the calling of the multiplex PCR reads with MiXCR, one entry per CDR3 protein. The sample holds roughly 200,000 distinct CDR3 sequences; about 32% are singletons and the top ten take roughly 21%. The CDR3 runs 13 residues. Germline V gene sequence: CDR1 MNHEY, CDR2 SVGEGT. V lost 6 bases and J lost 16, with 22 bases in between.

The receptor's source is a human donor with low-grade glioma or glioblastoma, undergoing nonglioma brain surgery, or in good health (not recorded which). The V call is TRBV6-2 or TRBV6-3, the J call TRBJ2-1; D may match TRBD1 or TRBD2 (5 bases each). The sample taken for sequencing was glioma tissue, nonneoplastic brain tissue, or PBMCs (not recorded which). The CDR3 DNA sequence: TGTGCCAGCAGCCGCCAAGGGACCGGGTCCGTTTTCTTC. Translating it yields CASSRQGTGSVFF.